This T cell receptor beta chain is from a study of OX40 agonist ivuxolimab in advanced cancers. The overall study: The patients' treatment was ivuxolimab, an agonistic anti-OX40 (CD134) antibody.

General study points: Relative to CD4+ cells, CD8+ T cells on average had more expanded clones. The CD4+ and CD8+ T cells in the blood had expanded clonally by week 6 at 0.1 to 3.0 mg/kg.

Comment on this clone: What it recognizes is unknown.

The protocol was immunoSEQ multiplex PCR, while the TCRdb copy is restricted to in-frame clones and leaves out a portion. The profile covers approximately 13,000 clones, with over 80% appearing a single time and 43% taken by the ten largest. This TCR was sampled from an adult with an advanced solid tumor such as melanoma, head and neck, liver or kidney cancer. The specimen was CD4+ or CD8+ T cells sorted from blood, collected in a trial of the OX40 agonist ivuxolimab.

The CDR3 loop is CASSVEGHTGELFF. The CDR3 DNA is TGTGCCAGCAGCGTAGAAGGGCACACCGGGGAGCTGTTTTTT. The rearrangement uses TRBV9 and TRBJ2-2; no reliable D call. Germline V gene lookup returns CDR1 SGDLS and CDR2 YYNGEE. The CDR3 loop spans 14 amino acids. Between the trimmed V and J ends, which lost 0 bases and 3 bases, there was a span of 6 bases.